These T cell receptor beta chains were read from a single sample in a study of tumor and adjacent non-tumor tissue in lung cancer. TCRdb re-analysed the multiplex PCR reads in MiXCR, keeping a single row per CDR3 protein. The sample comprises more than 95,000 distinct CDR3 sequences, around three fifths of which are singletons, and about 13% rests with the top ten. Sequencing was carried out using lung tumor tissue. These receptors were collected from a man aged 30 to 45 with non-small cell lung cancer. CDR3s include the opening cysteine and the closing phenylalanine or tryptophan. A D gene is named only where the DNA matches it firmly. Rows may omit the clone size; those that give it use once, few, many or a size class.

>-|TRBV12-3/TRBV12-4|TRBJ1-1|-
TGTGCCAGCAGGACCTCGAAAGGGAACATTGAAGCTTTCTTT
CASRTSKGNIEAFF
>-|TRBV12-3/TRBV12-4|TRBJ2-7|-
TGTGCCAGCTCGGGCCGATACGAGCACTACTTC
CASSGRYEHYF
>TRBD1|TRBV11-2|TRBJ1-2|many
TGTGCCAGCAGCCGATTCTTTAGGGACAGCGAGAACTATGGCTACACCTTC
CASSRFFRDSENYGYTF
>-|TRBV20-1|TRBJ1-2|many
TGCAGTGTACAGGGTGGAGATAACTATGGCTACACCTTC
CSVQGGDNYGYTF
>-|TRBV5-1|TRBJ2-3|-
TGCGCCAGCAGCTTTATACCGAAGAACACAGATACGCAGTATTTT
CASSFIPKNTDTQYF
>-|TRBV11-2|TRBJ1-5|-
TGTGGCAGCAGCCTGGGTCAGGGCAATCAGCCCCAGCATTTT
CGSSLGQGNQPQHF
>-|TRBV7-2|TRBJ1-2|few
TGTGCCAGCAGCTTAGCGGGGGATCCCTACTATGGCTACACCTTC
CASSLAGDPYYGYTF
>-|TRBV29-1|TRBJ2-3|many
TGCAGCGTGGGGAGAGGCAGAAACACAGATACGCAGTATTTT
CSVGRGRNTDTQYF
>TRBD2|TRBV20-1|TRBJ2-1|-
TGCAGTGCCCTGACCGGGACTAGCATTCACCATGAGCAGTTATTC
CSALTGTSIHHEQLF
>TRBD2|TRBV29-1|TRBJ2-7|-
TGCAGTGCGGGGGGAGAGCTCTACGAGCGGTACTTC
CSAGGELYERYF
>-|TRBV2|TRBJ2-1|-
TGTGCCAGCAGTCCTGAGGGTATCTACAATGAGCAGTTCTTC
CASSPEGIYNEQFF
>-|TRBV11-3|TRBJ1-4|few
TGTGCCAGCAGCTTAGTGTCCGGTGAAAGACTGCTTTTT
CASSLVSGERLLF
>-|TRBV20-1|TRBJ2-1|few
TGCAGTGCTAGGGACAGATCCTACAATAAGCAGTTATTC
CSARDRSYNKQLF
>TRBD1|TRBV5-4|TRBJ2-5|-
TGTGCCAGCAGCCGACAGGGGTGGGGAGAGACCCAGTACTTC
CASSRQGWGETQYF
>-|TRBV20-1|TRBJ1-1|-
TGCAATGGTAGAGTGGGACCTAGGGGAACTGAAGCTCTCTTT
CNGRVGPRGTEALF
>TRBD2|TRBV12-5|TRBJ2-7|-
TGTGCTAGTGGTTTGCGGGGGGGGTCCTACGAGCAGTACTTC
CASGLRGGSYEQYF
>-|TRBV6-2/TRBV6-3|TRBJ2-1|-
TGTGCCAGCAACCTCCTCCCCCCCAATGAGCAGTTCTTC
CASNLLPPNEQFF
>-|TRBV20-1|TRBJ1-1|medium-sized
TGCAGTGCTACTTCTGGACCTGAAGCTTTCTTT
CSATSGPEAFF
>-|TRBV30|TRBJ1-6|-
TGTGCCTGGAGTGTAGGCAACTATAATTCACCCCTCCACTTT
CAWSVGNYNSPLHF
>-|TRBV7-9|TRBJ2-6|-
TGTGCCAGCAGCCCTCTAGTTGTCCGACTCGGATCTGGGCCCAACGTTCTGACTTTC
CASSPLVVRLGSGPNVLTF
>-|TRBV10-3|TRBJ2-7|many
TGTGCCATAGGGGAAACCTACGAGCAGTACTTC
CAIGETYEQYF
>TRBD1|TRBV4-2|TRBJ2-7|many
TGTGCCAGCAGGGATGCGGGACAGGACTCCTACGAGCAGTACTTC
CASRDAGQDSYEQYF
>-|TRBV6-1|TRBJ1-1|-
TGTGCCAGCAGTGAAGTATCGAATCTTGTGGCTGAAGCTTTCTTT
CASSEVSNLVAEAFF
>-|TRBV4-3|TRBJ2-3|-
TGCGCCAGCAGTCACTGCAGGGGTAGCACAGATACGCAGTGTTTT
CASSHCRGSTDTQCF
>-|TRBV6-1|TRBJ2-6|many
TGTGCCAGCAGCCAAAGTGGGACACGATTCTCTGGGGCCAACGTCCTGACTTTC
CASSQSGTRFSGANVLTF
>-|TRBV11-2|TRBJ2-2|-
TGTGCCAGCAGCTTGGTCGGCAGGGTGGGGACCGGGGAGCTGTTTTTT
CASSLVGRVGTGELFF
>-|TRBV2|TRBJ1-5|-
TGTGCCAGCAGCGGCGGGTCCTTCGGAAATCAGCCCCAGCATTTT
CASSGGSFGNQPQHF
>-|TRBV29-1|TRBJ2-3|-
TGCAGTGGAGGGGGAGGCACAGATACGCACTATTTT
CSGGGGTDTHYF
>-|TRBV12-3/TRBV12-4|TRBJ2-1|many
TGTGCCAGCAGTGCCGGGACGTTATACAATGAGCAGTTCTTC
CASSAGTLYNEQFF
>-|TRBV6-1|TRBJ2-1|-
TGTGCCAGCAGCGAACCGGGTCTTAGCTCCTATGAGCAGTTCTTC
CASSEPGLSSYEQFF
>-|TRBV11-2|TRBJ2-5|-
TGTGCCAGCAGTCTAAACAGGGTCCAAGAGACAAAGTACTTC
CASSLNRVQETKYF
>-|TRBV4-1|TRBJ2-2|-
TGCCCCAGCAGCTCCCACCCAGGCGGGAACACCGGGGAGCTGTTTTTT
CPSSSHPGGNTGELFF
>-|TRBV6-2/TRBV6-3|TRBJ2-3|-
TGTGCCAGTAATGAACGGGGGCCGGAGACAGATGCGCGGTATTTT
CASNERGPETDARYF
>-|TRBV12-3/TRBV12-4|TRBJ1-6|many
TGTGCCAGCAGTTCGTCGCTCAATTCACCCCTCCACTTT
CASSSSLNSPLHF
>-|TRBV14|TRBJ1-1|many
TGTGCCAGCAGCCAAGATCGCCGGACAGCTTTCTTT
CASSQDRRTAFF
>-|TRBV5-5|TRBJ2-4|-
TGTGCCAGCAGCTTAGGCATGCTAGCCAAAAACATTCAGTACTTC
CASSLGMLAKNIQYF
>-|TRBV12-3/TRBV12-4|TRBJ2-2|-
TGTGCCAGCAGTTTGGGGACGGGAACGGGGGTCGGGGAGCTGTTTTTT
CASSLGTGTGVGELFF
>TRBD1|TRBV11-3|TRBJ2-7|many
TGTGCCAGCAGCTTAAGTTCAGGTGCCGGGACAGGAGACGAGCAGTACTTC
CASSLSSGAGTGDEQYF
>TRBD2|TRBV20-1|TRBJ2-7|-
TGCAGTGTTCCTATCGGGGGGAACGACGAGCAGTACTTT
CSVPIGGNDEQYF
>-|TRBV5-4|TRBJ2-5|many
TGTGCCAGCAGCTTCCGACAGTCCGGACAAGAGACCCAGTACTTC
CASSFRQSGQETQYF
>TRBD1|TRBV6-5|TRBJ1-1|many
TGTGCCAGCAGTTGTGACAGGGGGCGATACACTGAAGCTTTCTTT
CASSCDRGRYTEAFF
>-|TRBV11-2|TRBJ2-3|-
TGTACCAGCAGCTTAAGACGGGCCACAGATACGCAGTACTTT
CTSSLRRATDTQYF
>TRBD1|TRBV6-5|TRBJ2-5|many
TGTGCCAGCAGTTACACAGGACAGGGGGTTGAGACCCAGTACTTC
CASSYTGQGVETQYF
>TRBD2|TRBV4-1|TRBJ2-1|-
TGCGCCAGCAGCCGCTCGCGGGAGCTGGGTTACAATGACCAGTTCTTC
CASSRSRELGYNDQFF
>TRBD1|TRBV11-2|TRBJ1-2|-
TGTGCCAGCAGCCGGACAGGGGACTATGACTACCCCTTC
CASSRTGDYDYPF
>-|TRBV18|TRBJ2-3|few
TGTGCCAGCTCACCGGAATATCTTAGCACAGATACGCAGTATTTT
CASSPEYLSTDTQYF
>TRBD1|TRBV4-1|TRBJ2-5|-
TGCGCCAGCAGCTTAGACAGGGGTGGGACCCAGTACTTC
CASSLDRGGTQYF
>-|TRBV11-3|TRBJ2-2|-
TGTGCCAGCATCTTAGCGGAGACCGGGGAGTTGTTTTTT
CASILAETGELFF
>TRBD2|TRBV12-3/TRBV12-4|TRBJ2-3|few
TGTGCCAGCAGTTGGGGAGGGCCAAGGGATACGCAGTATTTT
CASSWGGPRDTQYF
>-|TRBV6-5|TRBJ2-7|many
TGTGCCAGCACGCAAACAGGGGGGGCCTACGAGCAGTACTTC
CASTQTGGAYEQYF